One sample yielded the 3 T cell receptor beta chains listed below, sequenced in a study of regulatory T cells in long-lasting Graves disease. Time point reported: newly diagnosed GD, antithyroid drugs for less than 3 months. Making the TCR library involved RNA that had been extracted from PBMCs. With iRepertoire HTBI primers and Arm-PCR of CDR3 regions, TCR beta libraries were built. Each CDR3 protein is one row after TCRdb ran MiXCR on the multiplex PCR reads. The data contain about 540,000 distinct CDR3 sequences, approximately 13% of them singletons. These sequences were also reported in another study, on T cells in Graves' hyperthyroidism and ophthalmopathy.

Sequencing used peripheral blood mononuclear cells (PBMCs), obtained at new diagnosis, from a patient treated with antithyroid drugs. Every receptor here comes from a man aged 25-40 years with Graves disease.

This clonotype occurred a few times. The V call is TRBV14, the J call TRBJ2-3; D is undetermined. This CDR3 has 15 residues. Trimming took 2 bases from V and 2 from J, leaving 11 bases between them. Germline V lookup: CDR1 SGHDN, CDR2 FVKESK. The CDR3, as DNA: TGTGCCAGCAGCCAACGGCAGGCCCACACAGATACGCAGTATTTT. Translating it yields CASSQRQAHTDTQYF. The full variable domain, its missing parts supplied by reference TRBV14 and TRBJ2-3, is EAGVTQFPSHSVIEKGQTVTLRCDPISGHDNLYWYRRVMGKEIKFLLHFVKESKQDESGMPNNRFLAERTGGTYSTLKVQPAELEDSGVYFCASSQRQAHTDTQYFGPGTRLTVL.

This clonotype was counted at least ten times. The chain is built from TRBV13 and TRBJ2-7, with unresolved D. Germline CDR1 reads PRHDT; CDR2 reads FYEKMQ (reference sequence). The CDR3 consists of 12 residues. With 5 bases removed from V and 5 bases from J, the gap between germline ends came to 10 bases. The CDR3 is CASSKQYNEQYF. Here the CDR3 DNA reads TGTGCCAGCAGCAAACAATATAACGAGCAGTACTTC.

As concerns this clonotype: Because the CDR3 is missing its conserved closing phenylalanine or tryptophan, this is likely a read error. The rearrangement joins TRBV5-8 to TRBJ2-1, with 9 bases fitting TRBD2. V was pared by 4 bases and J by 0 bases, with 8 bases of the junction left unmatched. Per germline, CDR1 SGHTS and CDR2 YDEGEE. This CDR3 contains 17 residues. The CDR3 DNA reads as TGTGCCAGCAGCCAGTCTAGCGGGACCATCTCCTACAATGAGCAGTTCCTC. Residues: CASSQSSGTISYNEQFL.